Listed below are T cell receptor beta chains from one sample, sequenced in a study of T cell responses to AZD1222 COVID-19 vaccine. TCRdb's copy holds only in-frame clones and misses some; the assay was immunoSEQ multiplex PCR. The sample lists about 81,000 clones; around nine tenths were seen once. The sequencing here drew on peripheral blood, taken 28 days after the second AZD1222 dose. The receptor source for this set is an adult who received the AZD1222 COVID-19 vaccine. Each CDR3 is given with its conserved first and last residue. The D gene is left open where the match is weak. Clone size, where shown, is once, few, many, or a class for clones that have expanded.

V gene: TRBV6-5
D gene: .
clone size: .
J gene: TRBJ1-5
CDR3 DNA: TGTGCCAGCAGAGTCTGGGAAGTGGTCAATCAGCCCCAGCATTTT
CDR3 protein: CASRVWEVVNQPQHF

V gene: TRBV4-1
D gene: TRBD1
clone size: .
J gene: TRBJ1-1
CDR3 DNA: TGCGCCAGCAGCCAAGATCGACAGGGTGGCACTGAAGCTTTCTTT
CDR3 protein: CASSQDRQGGTEAFF

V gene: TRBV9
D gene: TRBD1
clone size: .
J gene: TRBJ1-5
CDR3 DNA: TGTGCCAGCAGCGCCCAGGGGGTTCAGCCCCAGCATTTT
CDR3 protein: CASSAQGVQPQHF

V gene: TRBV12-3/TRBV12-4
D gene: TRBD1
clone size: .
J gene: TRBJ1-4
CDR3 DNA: TGTGCCACTGGGACAGGGAATGAAAAACTGTTTTTT
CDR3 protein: CATGTGNEKLFF

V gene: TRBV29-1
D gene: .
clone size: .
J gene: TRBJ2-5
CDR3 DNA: TGCAGCCTCATGGGGGGCCAAGAGACCCAGTACTTC
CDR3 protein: CSLMGGQETQYF

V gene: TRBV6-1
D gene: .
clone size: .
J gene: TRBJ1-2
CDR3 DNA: TGTGCCAGCAGTGAACAACCCGGCAGCTACTATGGCTACACCTTC
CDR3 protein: CASSEQPGSYYGYTF

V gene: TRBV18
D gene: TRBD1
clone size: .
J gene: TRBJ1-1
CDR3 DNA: TGTGCCAGCTCCCTCGGACAGGGGGCATTGAACACTGAAGCTTTCTTT
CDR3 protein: CASSLGQGALNTEAFF

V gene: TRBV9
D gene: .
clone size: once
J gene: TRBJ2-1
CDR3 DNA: TGTGCCAGCAGCGTCGGACAGTATTACTACAATGAGCAGTTCTTC
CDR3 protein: CASSVGQYYYNEQFF

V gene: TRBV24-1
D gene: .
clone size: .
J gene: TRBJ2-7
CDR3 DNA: TGTGCCACCAGTGATCCGGGGGCCTACGAGCAGTACTTC
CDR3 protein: CATSDPGAYEQYF

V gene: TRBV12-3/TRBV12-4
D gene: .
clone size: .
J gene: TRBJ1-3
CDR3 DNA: TGTGCCAGCAGTTTTGACCCCCGGCGCACCATATATTTT
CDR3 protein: CASSFDPRRTIYF

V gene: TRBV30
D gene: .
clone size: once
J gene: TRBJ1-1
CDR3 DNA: TGTGCCTGGAGTGGCCTCATGGGTCCTGAAGCTTTCTTT
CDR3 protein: CAWSGLMGPEAFF

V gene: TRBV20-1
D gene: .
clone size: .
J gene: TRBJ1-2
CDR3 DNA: TGCAGCCTGCGAGAGAGCTATGGCTACACCTTC
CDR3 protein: CSLRESYGYTF

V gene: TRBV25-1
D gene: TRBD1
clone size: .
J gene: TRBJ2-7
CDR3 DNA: TGTGCCAGCAGTTTCGGGACAGGGATAAACGAGCAGTACTTC
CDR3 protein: CASSFGTGINEQYF

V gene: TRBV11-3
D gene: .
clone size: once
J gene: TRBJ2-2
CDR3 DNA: TGTGCCAGCAGCTTAGGGGACTTCGGTAACACCGGGGAGCTGTTTTTT
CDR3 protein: CASSLGDFGNTGELFF

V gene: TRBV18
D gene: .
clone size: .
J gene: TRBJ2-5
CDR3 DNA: TGTGCCAGCTCACCACTGGAGAGGGGGGGCGAGAGGACCCAGTACTTC
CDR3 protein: CASSPLERGGERTQYF

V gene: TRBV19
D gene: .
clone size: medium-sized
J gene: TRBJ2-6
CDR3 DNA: TGTGCCAGTAGTAAAGACAGCTCTGGGGCCAACGTCCTGACTTTC
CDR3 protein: CASSKDSSGANVLTF

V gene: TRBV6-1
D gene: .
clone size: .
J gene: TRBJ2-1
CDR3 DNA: TGTGCCAGCAGTGAACTCGGGAGCTCCTACAATGAGCAGTTCTTC
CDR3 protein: CASSELGSSYNEQFF

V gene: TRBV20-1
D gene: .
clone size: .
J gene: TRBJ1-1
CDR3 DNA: TGCAGTGCCGCAACGACAGTGGAAGCTTTCTTT
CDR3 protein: CSAATTVEAFF

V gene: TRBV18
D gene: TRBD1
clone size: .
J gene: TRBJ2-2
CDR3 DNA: TGTGCCAGCTCACCCGGGACAGGAGACACCGGGGAGCTGTTTTTT
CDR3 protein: CASSPGTGDTGELFF

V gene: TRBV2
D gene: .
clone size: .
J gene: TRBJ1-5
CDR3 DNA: TGTGCCAGCGACAAACAGGGTCGACAGCCCCAGCATTTT
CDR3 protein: CASDKQGRQPQHF

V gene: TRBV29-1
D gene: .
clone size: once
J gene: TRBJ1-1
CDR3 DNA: TGCAGCGTTGTTGTTACCAGGAGTGCGAACACTGAAGCTTTCTTT
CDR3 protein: CSVVVTRSANTEAFF

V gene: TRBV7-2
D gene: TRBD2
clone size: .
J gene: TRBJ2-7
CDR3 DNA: TGTGCCAGCAGCTTAGTAGCGGGGGCCTCCTACGAGCAGTACTTC
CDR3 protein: CASSLVAGASYEQYF

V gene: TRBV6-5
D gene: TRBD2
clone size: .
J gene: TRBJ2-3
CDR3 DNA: TGTGCCAGCAGCTATAGCGGGGGGCATAGGGATACGCAGTATTTT
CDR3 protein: CASSYSGGHRDTQYF

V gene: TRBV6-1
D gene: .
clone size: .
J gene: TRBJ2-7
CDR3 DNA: TGTGCCAGCACCGCCGTGATTTTCCACGAGCAGTACTTC
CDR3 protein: CASTAVIFHEQYF

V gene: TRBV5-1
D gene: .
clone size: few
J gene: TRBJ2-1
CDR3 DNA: TGCGCCAGCAGCTTTTTGGGGGTAACGGGAATCTACAATGAGCAGTTCTTC
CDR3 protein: CASSFLGVTGIYNEQFF

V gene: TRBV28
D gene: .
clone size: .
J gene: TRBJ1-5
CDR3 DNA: TGTGCCAGCAGTCGGGCAGGGGAGCGTCAGCCCCAGCATTTT
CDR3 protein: CASSRAGERQPQHF

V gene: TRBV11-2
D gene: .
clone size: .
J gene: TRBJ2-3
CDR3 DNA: TGTGCCAGCAGCTCAGGAGGGGGTGGGGTACACGATACGCAGTATTTT
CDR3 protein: CASSSGGGGVHDTQYF

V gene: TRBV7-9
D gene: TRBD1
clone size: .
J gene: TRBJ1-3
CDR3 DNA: TGTGCCAGCAGCCACGACAGGGCATCTGGAAACACCATATATTTT
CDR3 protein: CASSHDRASGNTIYF

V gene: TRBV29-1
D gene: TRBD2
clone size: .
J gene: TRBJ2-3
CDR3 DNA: TGCAGCGTTGAAGATCTTACAGGGGCCTTTGCGGGAGGGCAGGCAGATACGCAGTATTTT
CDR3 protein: CSVEDLTGAFAGGQADTQYF

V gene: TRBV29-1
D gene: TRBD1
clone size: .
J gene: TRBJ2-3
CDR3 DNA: TGCAGCGTCCGACAGGGGGCCGCAGATACGCAGTATTTT
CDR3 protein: CSVRQGAADTQYF

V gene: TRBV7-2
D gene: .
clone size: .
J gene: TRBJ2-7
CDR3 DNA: TGTGCCAGCAGCCCGGGCCCCAACTACGAGCAGTACTTC
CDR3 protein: CASSPGPNYEQYF

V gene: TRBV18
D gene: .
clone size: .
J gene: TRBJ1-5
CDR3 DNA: TGTGCCAGCTCACCCCTGGTTGAGGGTTCGGGACAGCCCCAGCATTTT
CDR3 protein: CASSPLVEGSGQPQHF

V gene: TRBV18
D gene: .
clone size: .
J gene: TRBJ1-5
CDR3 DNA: TGTGCCAGCTCACACGAAGGAAATCGAGCACAGCCCCAGCATTTT
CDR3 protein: CASSHEGNRAQPQHF

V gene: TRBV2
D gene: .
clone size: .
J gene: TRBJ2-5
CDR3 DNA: TGTGCCAGCAGGATGGGCGTCGGAGAGACCCAGTACTTC
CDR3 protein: CASRMGVGETQYF

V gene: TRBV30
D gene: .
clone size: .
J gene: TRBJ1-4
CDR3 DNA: TGTGCCTGGAGTGTACGTCAGCCTAATGAAAAACTGTTTTTT
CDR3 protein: CAWSVRQPNEKLFF